This entry features one T cell receptor beta chain sequence. This sample stems from a study of PD-1 blockade in classical Hodgkin lymphoma. Sequencing was performed with immunoSEQ multiplex PCR; in TCRdb, only in-frame clones are kept and a portion is missing. Among 17,000 or so clones listed, just under 85% were seen once. CDR3 length: 14 residues. Germline assignment: CDR1 MNHEY and CDR2 SMNVEV (reference sequence). V was cut by 4 bases and J by 1 base, with 8 bases left in between. As for time point: newly diagnosed, previously untreated cHL patient sample. Untreated, newly diagnosed classical Hodgkin lymphoma PBMCs were used for comparison.

Sequencing used peripheral blood mononuclear cells (PBMCs). This receptor was identified in a human donor with classical Hodgkin lymphoma. The genes are TRBV27 and TRBJ1-5; tentatively, D is TRBD1 (5 bases). The CDR3, as DNA: TGTGCCAGCAGTTCCACAGGAAGCAATCAGCCCCAGCATTTT. Its translation is CASSSTGSNQPQHF.